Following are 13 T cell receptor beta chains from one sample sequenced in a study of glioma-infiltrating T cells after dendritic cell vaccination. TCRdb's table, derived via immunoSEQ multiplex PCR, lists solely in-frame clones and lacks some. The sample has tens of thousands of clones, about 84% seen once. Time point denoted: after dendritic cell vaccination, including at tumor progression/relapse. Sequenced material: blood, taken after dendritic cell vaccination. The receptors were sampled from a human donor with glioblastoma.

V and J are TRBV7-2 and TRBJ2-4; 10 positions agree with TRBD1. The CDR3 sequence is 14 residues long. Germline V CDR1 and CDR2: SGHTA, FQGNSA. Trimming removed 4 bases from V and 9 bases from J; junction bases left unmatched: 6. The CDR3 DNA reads TGTGCCAGCAGCTCACCGGGACAGGGGCCCATTCAGTACTTC. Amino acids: CASSSPGQGPIQYF.

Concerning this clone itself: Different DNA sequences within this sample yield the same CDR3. CDR3 DNA sequence: TGTGCCAGCAGCTTAGGGGGGCGGGTTAGCAATTCACCCCTCCACTTT. It codes for CASSLGGRVSNSPLHF. The V and J genes are TRBV7-2 and TRBJ1-6, with D perhaps matching TRBD1 (6 bases). The germline V gene encodes CDR1 SGHTA and CDR2 FQGNSA. With 1 base removed from V and 7 bases from J, the gap between germline ends came to 14 bases. This CDR3 region has 16 residues.

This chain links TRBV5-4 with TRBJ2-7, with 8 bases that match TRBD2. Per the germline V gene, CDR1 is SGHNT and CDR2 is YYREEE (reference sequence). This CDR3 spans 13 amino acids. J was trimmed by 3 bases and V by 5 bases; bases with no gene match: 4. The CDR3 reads CASSAGLVYEQYF. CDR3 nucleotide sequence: TGTGCCAGCAGTGCGGGACTAGTCTACGAGCAGTACTTC.

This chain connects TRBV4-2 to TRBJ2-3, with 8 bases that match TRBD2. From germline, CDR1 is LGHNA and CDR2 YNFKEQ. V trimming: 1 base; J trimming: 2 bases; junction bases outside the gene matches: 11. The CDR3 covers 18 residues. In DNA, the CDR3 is TGTGCCAGCAGCCAAGCGGGGGGGCCAGTCCCGGCCACAGATACGCAGTATTTT. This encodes CASSQAGGPVPATDTQYF.

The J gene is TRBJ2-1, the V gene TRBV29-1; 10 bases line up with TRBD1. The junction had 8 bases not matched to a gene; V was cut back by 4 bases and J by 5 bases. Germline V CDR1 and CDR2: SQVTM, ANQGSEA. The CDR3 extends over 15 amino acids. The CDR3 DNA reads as TGCAGCGTTGCCCCGGACAGGGGGGCTCACAATGAGCAGTTCTTC. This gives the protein CSVAPDRGAHNEQFF.

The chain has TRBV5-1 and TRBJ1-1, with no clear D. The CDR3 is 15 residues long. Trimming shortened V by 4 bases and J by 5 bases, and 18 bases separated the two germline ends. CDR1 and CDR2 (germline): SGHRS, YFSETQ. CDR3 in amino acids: CASSRRPSWETEAFF. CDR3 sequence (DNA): TGCGCCAGCAGCCGTAGACCCTCTTGGGAGACTGAAGCTTTCTTT. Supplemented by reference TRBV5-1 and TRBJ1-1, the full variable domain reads KAGVTQTPRYLIKTRGQQVTLSCSPISGHRSVSWYQQTPGQGLQFLFEYFSETQRNKGNFPGRFSGRQFSNSRSEMNVSTLELGDSALYLCASSRRPSWETEAFFGQGTRLTVV.

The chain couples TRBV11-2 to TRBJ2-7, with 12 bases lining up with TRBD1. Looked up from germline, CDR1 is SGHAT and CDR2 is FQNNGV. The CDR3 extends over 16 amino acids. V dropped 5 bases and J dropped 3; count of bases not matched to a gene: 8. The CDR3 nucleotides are TGTGCCAGCAGCATCGCCGGGACAGGGGGCCTCTACGAGCAGTACTTC. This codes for CASSIAGTGGLYEQYF.

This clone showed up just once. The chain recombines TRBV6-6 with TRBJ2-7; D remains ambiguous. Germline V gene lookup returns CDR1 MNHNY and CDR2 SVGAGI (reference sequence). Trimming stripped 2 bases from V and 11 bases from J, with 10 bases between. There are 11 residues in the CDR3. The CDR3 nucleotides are TGTGCCAGCAGTTACGAAGAGAGTGAGTACTTC. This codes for CASSYEESEYF.

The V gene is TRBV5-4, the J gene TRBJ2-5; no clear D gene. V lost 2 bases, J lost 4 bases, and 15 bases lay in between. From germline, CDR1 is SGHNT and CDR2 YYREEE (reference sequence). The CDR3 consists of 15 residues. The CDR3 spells CASSFSLVSGETQYF. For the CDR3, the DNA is TGTGCCAGCAGCTTTTCGTTAGTATCTGGAGAGACCCAGTACTTC.

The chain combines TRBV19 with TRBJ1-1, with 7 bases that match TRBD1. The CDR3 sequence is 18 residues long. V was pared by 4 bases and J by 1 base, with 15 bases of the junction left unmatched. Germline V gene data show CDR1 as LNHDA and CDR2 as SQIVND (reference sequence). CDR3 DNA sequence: TGTGCCAGTAGTACGTACCAGGGGACAGTAAAGAGGAACACTGAAGCTTTCTTT. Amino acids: CASSTYQGTVKRNTEAFF.

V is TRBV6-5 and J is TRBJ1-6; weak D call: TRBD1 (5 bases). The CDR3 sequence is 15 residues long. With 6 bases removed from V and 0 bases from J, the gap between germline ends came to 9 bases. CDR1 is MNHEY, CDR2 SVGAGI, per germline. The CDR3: CASSLDTSYNSPLHF. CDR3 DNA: TGTGCCAGCAGCTTGGACACCTCCTATAATTCACCCCTCCACTTT.

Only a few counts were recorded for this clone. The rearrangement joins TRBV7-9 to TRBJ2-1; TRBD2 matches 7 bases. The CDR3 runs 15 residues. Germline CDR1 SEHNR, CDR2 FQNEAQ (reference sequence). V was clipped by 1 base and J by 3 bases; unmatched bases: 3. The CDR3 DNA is TGTGCCAGCAGCTTAGAGGGCGGGAGCTACAATGAGCAGTTCTTC. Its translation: CASSLEGGSYNEQFF.

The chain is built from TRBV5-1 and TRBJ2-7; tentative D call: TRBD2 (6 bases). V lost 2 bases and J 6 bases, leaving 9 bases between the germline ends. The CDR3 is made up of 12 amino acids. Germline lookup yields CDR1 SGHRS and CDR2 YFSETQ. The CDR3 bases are TGCGCCAGCAGCTTCGGAGGGGCCGAGCAGTACTTC. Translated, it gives CASSFGGAEQYF.